The 28 T cell receptor beta chains reported below all come from one sample, sequenced in a study of control samples from healthy donors and cancer patients. Profiled with immunoSEQ multiplex PCR; TCRdb holds only in-frame clones, not every one. The table shows about 120,000 clones, with about 94% occurring only once. Source material: blood. All receptors come from a man aged 25-45 years in good health.

This clone was observed once. This chain connects TRBV12-3 or TRBV12-4 to TRBJ2-1; no clear D gene. The CDR3 covers 11 residues. Trimming stripped 1 base from V and 7 bases from J, with 2 bases between. For the CDR3, the DNA is TGTGCCAGCAGTTTAGGGAATGAGCAGTTCTTC. This sequence encodes CASSLGNEQFF.

Comments on this clone: Other DNA sequences within the sample encode an identical CDR3. CDR3 sequence: CASSVGVQGAHTEAFF. CDR3 DNA sequence: TGTGCCAGCAGCGTAGGGGTACAGGGGGCCCACACTGAAGCTTTCTTT. V is TRBV9 and J is TRBJ1-1; 9 nucleotides line up with TRBD1. Germline CDR1 and CDR2: SGDLS and YYNGEE. The ends lost 0 bases at V and 3 bases at J; junction bases unmatched: 6. This CDR3 has 16 amino acids.

The genes are TRBV2 and TRBJ2-5; TRBD1 is a possible D gene (6 bases). This CDR3 region has 17 residues. V was clipped by 0 bases and J by 4 bases, with 18 bases between them. The germline gives CDR1 SNHLY, CDR2 FYNNEI. The CDR3 spells CASSEASDSGLVETQYF. CDR3 sequence (DNA): TGTGCCAGCAGTGAAGCCTCGGACAGTGGGTTAGTAGAGACCCAGTACTTC.

The gene calls are TRBV6-8 and TRBJ2-5, with D possibly matching TRBD2 (6 bases). V gave up 6 bases and J gave up 2 bases, with 16 bases separating them. The germline V gene encodes CDR1 MNHGY and CDR2 SAAAGT. This CDR3 region has 15 residues. The CDR3 sequence is CASSPPRGKQETQYF. CDR3 sequence (DNA): TGTGCCAGCAGCCCCCCCCGGGGGAAACAAGAGACCCAGTACTTC.

The V and J genes are TRBV24-1 and TRBJ2-6; 9 nucleotides align to TRBD1. Trimming at V came to 1 base and at J to 0 bases, leaving 6 bases not matched to a gene. The V gene's germline CDR1 is KGHDR and CDR2 SFDVKD. The CDR3 spans 19 residues. CDR3 amino acids: CATSDFSGTGTSGANVLTF. The CDR3 region has the DNA TGTGCCACCAGTGATTTCTCCGGGACAGGGACCTCTGGGGCCAACGTCCTGACTTTC.

The chain recombines TRBV6-1 with TRBJ1-2; D uncertain. Trimming removed 3 bases from V and 5 bases from J, with 19 bases in between. This CDR3 has 16 amino acids. Germline lookup yields CDR1 MNHNS and CDR2 SASEGT. CDR3 protein: CASSESPVSGVYGYTF. In DNA form, the CDR3 reads TGTGCCAGCAGTGAGTCCCCGGTGTCAGGCGTATATGGCTACACCTTC.

The V and J genes are TRBV28 and TRBJ2-7; possibly TRBD1 for D (6 bases). Germline V lookup: CDR1 MDHEN, CDR2 SYDVKM. With 8 bases removed from V and 3 bases from J, the gap between germline ends came to 20 bases. The CDR3 is 15 residues long. CDR3 nucleotide sequence: TGTGCCAGCCACCCCGGGAACAGGGACCTCTACGAGCAGTACTTC. Encoded protein: CASHPGNRDLYEQYF. Looking up the rest from reference TRBV28 and TRBJ2-7 gives the full variable domain: DVKVTQSSRYLVKRTGEKVFLECVQDMDHENMFWYRQDPGLGLRLIYFSYDVKMKEKGDIPEGYSVSREKKERFSLILESASTNQTSMYLCASHPGNRDLYEQYFGPGTRLTVT.

The rearrangement links TRBV5-6 to TRBJ2-5, with D possibly called TRBD1 or TRBD2 (5 bases each). Germline V gives CDR1 SGHDT, CDR2 YYEEEE. CDR3 length equals 13 residues. V lost 3 bases to trimming and J lost 7 bases, with 13 bases between them. The CDR3 loop reads CASSSTGARTQYF. CDR3 in DNA: TGTGCCAGCAGCTCCACCGGGGCCAGGACCCAGTACTTC. The full variable domain, completed using reference TRBV5-6 and TRBJ2-5, is DAGVTQSPTHLIKTRGQQVTLRCSPKSGHDTVSWYQQALGQGPQFIFQYYEEEERQRGNFPDRFSGHQFPNYSSELNVNALLLGDSALYLCASSSTGARTQYFGPGTRLLVL.

The gene calls are TRBV18 and TRBJ2-3; TRBD2 matches 12 bases. This CDR3 spans 18 amino acids. Per the germline V gene, CDR1 is KGHSH and CDR2 is LQKENI. J lost 0 bases, V lost 3 bases, and 7 bases had no gene match. The CDR3 DNA reads as TGTGCCAGCTCACCGATCCCGACTAGCGGGGGCAGCACAGATACGCAGTATTTT. Translated: CASSPIPTSGGSTDTQYF.

The V call is TRBV18, the J call TRBJ1-4; D not certain. Germline CDR1 KGHSH, CDR2 LQKENI. This CDR3 spans 14 amino acids. With 6 bases removed from V and 0 bases from J, the gap between germline ends came to 8 bases. The CDR3 sequence is CASSLSATNEKLFF. CDR3 nucleotides: TGTGCCAGCTCGCTAAGTGCAACTAATGAAAAACTGTTTTTT.

The chain uses TRBV24-1 and TRBJ1-1; no clear D gene. The CDR3 spans 12 residues. The germline V gene encodes CDR1 KGHDR and CDR2 SFDVKD. V was trimmed by 7 bases and J by 1 base, leaving 6 bases between them. The CDR3 region has the DNA TGTGCCACCAGGAGTCAGAACACTGAAGCTTTCTTT. Amino acid sequence: CATRSQNTEAFF.

V is TRBV7-6 and J is TRBJ2-7; 7 nucleotides line up with TRBD2. Germline CDR1 SGHVS, CDR2 FNYEAQ. With 2 bases clipped from V and 2 bases from J, the junction kept 6 bases outside the gene matches. The CDR3 is made up of 15 amino acids. The CDR3 coding sequence is TGTGCCAGCAGCTTATTGAGCGGGGCCACCTACGAGCAGTACTTC. This translates into CASSLLSGATYEQYF. Using reference TRBV7-6 and TRBJ2-7 for the parts outside the CDR3, the full variable domain is GAGVSQSPRYKVTKRGQDVALRCDPISGHVSLYWYRQALGQGPEFLTYFNYEAQQDKSGLPNDRFSAERPEGSISTLTIQRTEQRDSAMYRCASSLLSGATYEQYFGPGTRLTVT.

The V call is TRBV7-8, the J call TRBJ1-1; perhaps TRBD1 as D (5 bases). The germline CDR1 and CDR2 sequences are SGHVS and FQNEAQ. Trimming cost V 1 base and J 1 base, with 16 bases left between them. This CDR3 has 17 residues. The CDR3 protein is CASSLVAPSRANTEAFF. CDR3 coding DNA: TGTGCCAGCAGCTTAGTGGCCCCAAGCAGGGCGAACACTGAAGCTTTCTTT. The full variable domain, rest sourced from reference TRBV7-8 and TRBJ1-1, is GAGVSQSPRYKVAKRGQDVALRCDPISGHVSLFWYQQALGQGPEFLTYFQNEAQLDKSGLPSDRFFAERPEGSVSTLKIQRTQQEDSAVYLCASSLVAPSRANTEAFFGQGTRLTVV.

CDR3 residues: CASSSRGLGQPQHF. The CDR3 DNA reads as TGTGCCAGCAGTTCCAGGGGGCTAGGTCAGCCCCAGCATTTT. This chain links TRBV27 with TRBJ1-5; 8 bases are a match to TRBD1. The germline V gene has CDR1 MNHEY and CDR2 SMNVEV (reference sequence). Trimming cost V 4 bases and J 6 bases; bases outside gene matches: 5. The CDR3 is made up of 14 amino acids.

V and J are TRBV9 and TRBJ1-2, with D hard to call. CDR3 length: 15 residues. V was shortened by 0 bases and J by 4 bases, with 13 bases between the two germline ends. CDR1 SGDLS and CDR2 YYNGEE come from the germline V gene. The CDR3 sequence is CASSVARQAFYGYTF. The CDR3, as DNA: TGTGCCAGCAGCGTAGCTCGTCAGGCCTTCTATGGCTACACCTTC.

The chain links TRBV2 to TRBJ2-3; D is unresolved. Germline V gives CDR1 SNHLY, CDR2 FYNNEI. Trimming shortened V by 3 bases and J by 1 base, and 5 bases separated the two germline ends. There are 13 residues in the CDR3. The CDR3 here is CASSERRTDTQYF. For the CDR3, the DNA is TGTGCCAGCAGTGAGCGACGCACAGATACGCAGTATTTT.

The chain has TRBV28 and TRBJ1-5; no clear D. Trimming removed 4 bases at V and 4 bases at J, with 5 bases between. This CDR3 has 12 residues. Germline values: CDR1 MDHEN, CDR2 SYDVKM. The CDR3 loop reads CASSSLNQPQHF. The CDR3 DNA reads as TGTGCCAGCAGTTCCCTTAATCAGCCCCAGCATTTT.

The rearrangement links TRBV28 to TRBJ1-2; the D gene is possibly TRBD1 (6 bases). The V gene lost 3 bases and the J gene lost 5 bases, with 16 bases spanning the gap. This CDR3 is 15 amino acids long. Germline assignment: CDR1 MDHEN and CDR2 SYDVKM. DNA for the CDR3: TGTGCCAGCAGTTTCCCAACCCCCCAGGGGTATGGCTACACCTTC. It encodes CASSFPTPQGYGYTF.

This clone has a single count. The J gene is TRBJ2-5, the V gene TRBV7-9; 10 positions match TRBD2. Germline lookup yields CDR1 SEHNR and CDR2 FQNEAQ (reference sequence). V dropped 6 bases and J dropped 4; count of bases not matched to a gene: 8. The CDR3 spans 15 residues. The CDR3 coding sequence is TGTGCCAGCAGTCCAGCGGGGGGGCCGGGAGAGACCCAGTACTTC. This encodes CASSPAGGPGETQYF.

This clone was detected once. This chain connects TRBV27 to TRBJ2-7; TRBD2 might be the D (6 bases). V was shortened by 4 bases and J by 7 bases, with 14 bases between the two germline ends. Germline CDR1 MNHEY, CDR2 SMNVEV (reference sequence). The CDR3 totals 13 residues. CDR3 sequence (DNA): TGTGCCAGCAGTTATAGGAGACTAGGGGAGCAGTACTTC. This gives the protein CASSYRRLGEQYF.

The chain has TRBV9 and TRBJ1-1; D is ambiguous. Germline-derived CDR1 and CDR2 are SGDLS and YYNGEE. The CDR3 is 14 amino acids. Trimming took off 0 bases at V and 1 base at J, with 7 bases between the two ends. The chain's CDR3 is CASSVAPGNTEAFF. For the CDR3, the DNA is TGTGCCAGCAGCGTAGCCCCAGGGAACACTGAAGCTTTCTTT. The full variable domain, its missing parts supplied by reference TRBV9 and TRBJ1-1, is DSGVTQTPKHLITATGQRVTLRCSPRSGDLSVYWYQQSLDQGLQFLIQYYNGEERAKGNILERFSAQQFPDLHSELNLSSLELGDSALYFCASSVAPGNTEAFFGQGTRLTVV.

The chain has TRBV7-9 and TRBJ1-4; D ambiguous. V shed 1 base and J shed 6 bases, with 9 bases lying between them. The CDR3 has 14 amino acids. Per the germline V gene, CDR1 is SEHNR and CDR2 is FQNEAQ (reference sequence). CDR3 in amino acids: CASSLGGGDEKLFF. The DNA of the CDR3 is TGTGCCAGCAGCTTAGGGGGTGGTGATGAAAAACTGTTTTTT. Looking up the rest from reference TRBV7-9 and TRBJ1-4 gives the full variable domain: DTGVSQNPRHKITKRGQNVTFRCDPISEHNRLYWYRQTLGQGPEFLTYFQNEAQLEKSRLLSDRFSAERPKGSFSTLEIQRTEQGDSAMYLCASSLGGGDEKLFFGSGTQLSVL.

The chain is built from TRBV5-1 and TRBJ2-5, with D unclear. CDR1 is SGHRS and CDR2 is YFSETQ in the germline V gene. The germline V and J ends were trimmed by 0 bases and 1 base, with 1 base remaining between them. This CDR3 comprises 12 residues. CDR3 DNA sequence: TGCGCCAGCAGCTTGGCCCAAGAGACCCAGTACTTC. Translating gives CASSLAQETQYF.

The chain is built from TRBV5-8 and TRBJ1-1; possibly TRBD1 for D (5 bases). Trimming took off 2 bases at V and 6 bases at J, with 14 bases between the two ends. There are 14 residues in the CDR3. The V gene's germline CDR1 is SGHTS and CDR2 YDEGEE. The CDR3 sequence is CASSLSGGGAEAFF. CDR3 bases: TGTGCCAGCAGCTTATCGGGGGGTGGGGCTGAAGCTTTCTTT.

The chain employs TRBV5-1 and TRBJ2-5; D is undetermined. There are 12 residues in the CDR3. Germline assignment: CDR1 SGHRS and CDR2 YFSETQ. Trimming left V 2 bases short and J 1 base short, with 3 bases between. The CDR3 DNA is TGCGCCAGCAGCTTAATCCAAGAGACCCAGTACTTC. Amino acid sequence: CASSLIQETQYF. The full variable domain, in which reference TRBV5-1 and TRBJ2-5 provide the parts outside the CDR3, is KAGVTQTPRYLIKTRGQQVTLSCSPISGHRSVSWYQQTPGQGLQFLFEYFSETQRNKGNFPGRFSGRQFSNSRSEMNVSTLELGDSALYLCASSLIQETQYFGPGTRLLVL.

V gene TRBV28 combines with J gene TRBJ2-5; D is possibly TRBD1 or TRBD2 (6 bases each). Germline-derived CDR1 and CDR2 are MDHEN and SYDVKM. V lost 3 bases and J lost 5, with 10 bases in between. The CDR3 is made up of 13 amino acids. This CDR3 reads CASSFPGGETQYF. In DNA, the CDR3 is TGTGCCAGCAGTTTCCCCGGGGGCGAGACCCAGTACTTC.

The rearrangement uses TRBV6-2 or TRBV6-3 and TRBJ2-2, with 9 positions matching TRBD1. The CDR3 is 16 amino acids. CDR1 and CDR2 (germline): MNHEY, SVGEGT. V dropped 2 bases and J dropped 5; count of bases not matched to a gene: 6. The CDR3 nucleotides read TGTGCCAGCAGTTACGCCACACAGGGGGCTACCGGGGAGCTGTTTTTT. Its translation: CASSYATQGATGELFF.

A single count supports this clone. The CDR3 sequence is CASSLGETGYNEQFF. DNA of the CDR3: TGCGCCAGCAGCTTGGGGGAGACGGGCTACAATGAGCAGTTCTTC. The rearrangement joins TRBV5-1 to TRBJ2-1, with TRBD2 as a possible D gene (5 bases). V dropped 0 bases and J dropped 3 bases, with 10 bases sitting between them. The CDR3 contains 15 residues. The germline gives CDR1 SGHRS, CDR2 YFSETQ. The entire variable domain, with the rest obtained from reference TRBV5-1 and TRBJ2-1, is as follows: KAGVTQTPRYLIKTRGQQVTLSCSPISGHRSVSWYQQTPGQGLQFLFEYFSETQRNKGNFPGRFSGRQFSNSRSEMNVSTLELGDSALYLCASSLGETGYNEQFFGPGTRLTVL.